This passage covers 17 T cell receptor beta chains from one sample sequenced in a study of vaccination effects on CD4 cells after COVID-19. The antigens of these receptors remain unknown. After expansion with viral peptide pools in the ViraFEST assay, antigen-specific CD4+ T cells were sequenced. After about 10 days in culture, the CD4+ T cells were isolated. Two-dose BNT162b2 or mRNA-1273 vaccination was given to participants. The assay was immunoSEQ multiplex PCR, and TCRdb's table has in-frame clones only and misses some. The table lists 20,000 to 25,000 clones, roughly 79% of them singletons. Source: CD4+ T cells from PBMCs cultured with SARS-CoV-2 spike peptides, taken after COVID-19 vaccination. The receptors stem from a human donor who received a COVID-19 vaccine. Some clones in this sample may be carry-over from other donors' samples.

The CDR3 reads CAISPTTGAEAFF. Written as DNA, the CDR3 is TGTGCCATCAGTCCTACCACGGGTGCTGAAGCTTTCTTT. This chain uses TRBV10-3 with TRBJ1-1; D is undetermined. The V and J ends lost 5 bases and 6 bases respectively, with 13 bases between them. This CDR3 is built from 13 residues. Germline loops: CDR1 ENHRY, CDR2 SYGVKD.

The V and J genes are TRBV18 and TRBJ2-3, with 8 nucleotides matching TRBD2. Germline CDR1 reads KGHSH; CDR2 reads LQKENI. V shed 2 bases, J shed 2 bases, and the junction held 6 bases outside the gene matches. The CDR3 runs 16 residues. The CDR3 nucleotides are TGTGCCAGCTCACCAGAAGTAGCGGGGAACACAGATACGCAGTATTTT. Translating gives CASSPEVAGNTDTQYF. Together with reference TRBV18 and TRBJ2-3, the CDR3 gives the full variable domain: NAGVMQNPRHLVRRRGQEARLRCSPMKGHSHVYWYRQLPEEGLKFMVYLQKENIIDESGMPKERFSAEFPKEGPSILRIQQVVRGDSAAYFCASSPEVAGNTDTQYFGPGTRLTVL.

The chain combines TRBV6-5 with TRBJ1-1; D perhaps matches TRBD1 (5 bases). With 6 bases removed from V and 1 base from J, the gap between germline ends came to 15 bases. The CDR3 loop spans 15 amino acids. Germline V lookup: CDR1 MNHEY, CDR2 SVGAGI. The CDR3 sequence is CASRKTFTGNTEAFF. CDR3 nucleotides: TGTGCCAGCAGAAAAACTTTTACAGGGAACACTGAAGCTTTCTTT.

The genes are TRBV11-3 and TRBJ1-2; 7 bases map to TRBD1. With 7 bases clipped from V and 0 bases from J, the junction kept 5 bases outside the gene matches. This CDR3 is 14 amino acids long. Germline CDR1 and CDR2: SGHNT and YENEEA. In nucleotides, the CDR3 is TGTGCCAGCAACCAGACAGGGCCTAACTATGGCTACACCTTC. Protein: CASNQTGPNYGYTF. Full variable domain (rest looked up from reference TRBV11-3 and TRBJ1-2): EAGVVQSPRYKIIEKKQPVAFWCNPISGHNTLYWYLQNLGQGPELLIRYENEEAVDDSQLPKDRFSAERLKGVDSTLKIQPAELGDSAVYLCASNQTGPNYGYTFGSGTRLTVV.

V is TRBV5-1 and J is TRBJ2-7; maybe TRBD2 (5 bases). CDR3 length equals 14 residues. The germline V and J ends were trimmed by 1 base and 4 bases, with 12 bases remaining between them. Germline assignment: CDR1 SGHRS and CDR2 YFSETQ. The CDR3 DNA follows: TGCGCCAGCAGCTTGCTCTCAGGCGGGTACGAGCAGTACGTC. Its protein is CASSLLSGGYEQYV.

The rearrangement links TRBV6-5 to TRBJ1-2; a weak D match, TRBD1 (5 bases). CDR3 length: 12 residues. CDR1 and CDR2 (germline): MNHEY, SVGAGI. The CDR3 DNA reads as TGTGCTATCTACAGGCAGAACTATGGCTACACCTTC. This codes for CAIYRQNYGYTF.

CDR3 coding DNA: TGTGCCAGCAGTCTAGACTTAAATCAGCCCCAGCATTTT. It is translated as CASSLDLNQPQHF. The V gene is TRBV12-3 or TRBV12-4, the J gene TRBJ1-5; D not certain. Trimming removed 5 bases from V and 4 bases from J, with 9 bases in between. The CDR3 totals 13 residues.

The CDR3 nucleotides read TGTGCCAGCAGCCAAGCACAGGGGCGCCTCAATGAAAAACTGTTTTTT. Its translation: CASSQAQGRLNEKLFF. The chain couples TRBV7-8 to TRBJ1-4, with 7 positions matching TRBD1. This CDR3 contains 16 residues. Germline-derived CDR1 and CDR2 are SGHVS and FQNEAQ. The ends lost 5 bases at V and 5 bases at J; junction bases unmatched: 11. The full variable domain, rest sourced from reference TRBV7-8 and TRBJ1-4, is GAGVSQSPRYKVAKRGQDVALRCDPISGHVSLFWYQQALGQGPEFLTYFQNEAQLDKSGLPSDRFFAERPEGSVSTLKIQRTQQEDSAVYLCASSQAQGRLNEKLFFGSGTQLSVL.

The chain is built from TRBV4-1 and TRBJ2-3; no firm D call. CDR1 MGHRA and CDR2 YSYEKL come from the germline V gene. V was trimmed by 1 base and J by 1 base, leaving 18 bases between them. The CDR3 has 18 amino acids. DNA for the CDR3: TGCGCCAGCAGCCAAGTGGTGGTCCCAGCAATTCGCACAGATACGCAGTATTTT. It codes for CASSQVVVPAIRTDTQYF.

The chain employs TRBV6-5 and TRBJ1-1, with TRBD1 identical over 9 bases. V was clipped by 2 bases and J by 5 bases; unmatched bases: 3. CDR3 size: 14 residues. Germline CDR1 reads MNHEY; CDR2 reads SVGAGI. CDR3 sequence reads: CASSYPGQGTEAFF. The CDR3 DNA reads TGTGCCAGCAGTTACCCCGGACAGGGGACTGAAGCTTTCTTT.

About this clone itself: The junction departs from germline at one end; a sequencing error may be responsible. The V call is TRBV18, the J call TRBJ1-1; D is uncertain. Germline CDR1 reads KGHSH; CDR2 reads LQKENI. This CDR3 spans 13 amino acids. CDR3 sequence (DNA): TGTGCCAGCTCACCACAAGGGAACGCTGAAGCTTTCTTT. It encodes CASSPQGNAEAFF. Together with reference TRBV18 and TRBJ1-1, the CDR3 gives the full variable domain: NAGVMQNPRHLVRRRGQEARLRCSPMKGHSHVYWYRQLPEEGLKFMVYLQKENIIDESGMPKERFSAEFPKEGPSILRIQQVVRGDSAAYFCASSPQGNAEAFFGQGTRLTVV.

V is TRBV6-5 and J is TRBJ1-2; 9 bases agree with TRBD1. This CDR3 contains 13 residues. Germline trimming cut 6 bases from V and 8 bases from J; bases unmatched to any gene: 7. The V gene's germline CDR1 is MNHEY and CDR2 SVGAGI. CDR3 coding DNA: TGTGCCAGCAGATTAGGACAGGGGCGCGGCTACACCTTC. Protein product: CASRLGQGRGYTF.

The chain recombines TRBV28 with TRBJ1-3; TRBD1 might be the D (5 bases). Trimming removed 2 bases from V and 3 bases from J, with 5 bases in between. This CDR3 spans 13 amino acids. The V gene's germline CDR1 is MDHEN and CDR2 SYDVKM. The CDR3: CASSLGGGNTIYF. The CDR3 DNA sequence: TGTGCCAGCAGTTTAGGGGGTGGAAACACCATATATTTT.

This chain joins TRBV2 and TRBJ2-2; D not resolved. The V and J ends lost 7 bases and 3 bases respectively, with 15 bases between them. Germline assignment: CDR1 SNHLY and CDR2 FYNNEI. This CDR3 comprises 15 residues. The CDR3 bases are TGTGCCAGCACTCGTGAGTTAACTTACACCGGGGAGCTGTTTTTT. As protein: CASTRELTYTGELFF.

On this clone: This CDR3 fails to terminate in the conserved phenylalanine or tryptophan, so it likely reflects a read error. It is unclear where the CDR3 begins or ends on the DNA, so no DNA is shown, and the CDR3 is as TCRdb lists it. The rearrangement links TRBV7-9 to TRBJ1-1. Germline loops: CDR1 SEHNR, CDR2 FQNEAQ (reference sequence). The CDR3 adds up to 12 amino acids, both ends counted. CDR3 amino acids: CASSLSIDGFQA.

This clone was observed a handful of times. This chain joins TRBV25-1 and TRBJ1-2; D not certain. The germline V gene encodes CDR1 MGHDK and CDR2 SYGVNS. There are 12 residues in the CDR3. Trimming took off 5 bases at V and 3 bases at J, with 7 bases between the two ends. The CDR3 DNA is TGTGCCAGCAGTAGGGAAGACTATGGCTACACCTTC. Translating gives CASSREDYGYTF.

This chain joins TRBV3-1 (or the pseudogene TRBV3-2) and TRBJ1-5; D possibly corresponds to TRBD1 (5 bases). The germline V and J ends were trimmed by 4 bases and 1 base, with 11 bases remaining between them. The CDR3 consists of 15 residues. Germline CDR1 is LGHDT and CDR2 is YNNKEL (reference sequence). DNA of the CDR3: TGTGCCAGCAGCCGTTCGGGGGACAGCAATCAGCCCCAGCATTTT. Its protein is CASSRSGDSNQPQHF.